This TCR beta chain was documented in a study of T cell clonality in common variable immunodeficiency. Study outcomes and limitations: CVID subjects shared fewer TCRbeta clones than healthy controls did.

This clone came up many times. Its antigen is unknown. Assay: immunoSEQ multiplex PCR; the TCRdb copy retains only in-frame clones and omits some. The sample contains about 40,000 clones, none occurring once; about 3% lies in the top ten. This clonotype originated in a person aged 18 to 69 in good health. Sequencing was performed on peripheral blood mononuclear cells.

The CDR3 region is CASSWGLAEYYEQYF. The sequenced part of the CDR3 DNA is TGTGCCAGCAGCTGGGGACTAGCGGAATACTACGAG. The chain is built from TRBV5-4 and TRBJ2-7; 11 positions match TRBD2. The CDR3 end lies 3 residues beyond the end of the read and is filled in from the germline J gene. The germline V gene encodes CDR1 SGHNT and CDR2 YYREEE (reference sequence). Germline trimming cut 3 bases from V and 3 bases from J; bases unmatched to any gene: 5. The CDR3 totals 15 residues. Supplemented by reference TRBV5-4 and TRBJ2-7, the full variable domain reads ETGVTQSPTHLIKTRGQQVTLRCSSQSGHNTVSWYQQALGQGPQFIFQYYREEENGRGNFPPRFSGLQFPNYSSELNVNALELDDSALYLCASSWGLAEYYEQYFGPGTRLTVT.